The 28 T cell receptor beta chains presented below share a single source sample, sequenced in a study of blood T cell repertoires in COVID-19. Method: immunoSEQ multiplex PCR; TCRdb's copy keeps in-frame clones and lacks some. Here the sample spans fewer than 700,000 clones, around 90% being singletons. Sequenced: peripheral blood. Receptor source: a woman between 45 and 60 years old with COVID-19, enrolled during active disease.

The chain links TRBV19 to TRBJ1-1, with D tentatively TRBD1 (6 bases). Germline CDR1 is LNHDA and CDR2 is SQIVND (reference sequence). CDR3 length equals 17 residues. V gave up 4 bases and J gave up 5 bases, with 23 bases separating them. The CDR3 here is CASSKLPGTPWGTEAFF. CDR3 DNA: TGTGCCAGTAGTAAACTCCCCGGGACACCCTGGGGAACTGAAGCTTTCTTT.

This chain connects TRBV5-4 to TRBJ2-1, with 11 bases lining up with TRBD2. V dropped 2 bases and J dropped 2; count of bases not matched to a gene: 0. Germline CDR1 reads SGHNT; CDR2 reads YYREEE (reference sequence). The CDR3 is made up of 15 amino acids. This CDR3 is CASSFSGGAYNEQFF. DNA for the CDR3: TGTGCCAGCAGCTTTAGCGGGGGGGCCTACAATGAGCAGTTCTTC.

The chain couples TRBV6-5 to TRBJ2-7; D might be TRBD2 (5 bases). V shed 0 bases and J shed 3 bases, with 12 bases lying between them. The CDR3 has 15 amino acids. From germline, CDR1 is MNHEY and CDR2 SVGAGI. The CDR3, as DNA: TGTGCCAGCAGTTACTCGGGCGGGCGGTACTACGAGCAGTACTTC. Residues: CASSYSGGRYYEQYF.

The J gene is TRBJ1-4, the V gene TRBV9, with D unclear. CDR1 and CDR2 from the germline V gene are SGDLS and YYNGEE. The germline V and J ends were trimmed by 4 bases and 2 bases, with 9 bases remaining between them. CDR3 length: 14 amino acids. The CDR3 loop is CASSPRVTNEKLFF. The CDR3 DNA sequence: TGTGCCAGCAGCCCCCGGGTCACTAATGAAAAACTGTTTTTT.

V and J are TRBV6-6 and TRBJ2-1, with 7 bases fitting TRBD1. The CDR3 spans 12 residues. The V gene end was trimmed by 5 bases and the J gene end by 7 bases; junction bases not matched to a gene: 2. Germline loops: CDR1 MNHNY, CDR2 SVGAGI (reference sequence). The CDR3, as DNA: TGTGCCAGCAGTCCACAGGGGAATGAGCAGTTCTTC. This sequence encodes CASSPQGNEQFF.

V usage is TRBV28 and J usage is TRBJ1-5, with 8 bases aligning to TRBD1. The length of the CDR3 is 14 residues. Germline V gene lookup returns CDR1 MDHEN and CDR2 SYDVKM. Trimming took 6 bases from V and 5 from J; bases not matched to a gene: 6. CDR3 amino acids: CASSPRTGHQPQHF. The CDR3, as DNA: TGTGCCAGCAGCCCCCGGACAGGGCATCAGCCCCAGCATTTT.

The gene calls are TRBV5-6 and TRBJ2-1, with 11 bases matching TRBD1. Trimming took 2 bases from V and 6 from J; bases not matched to a gene: 13. The CDR3 runs 18 residues. The germline CDR1 and CDR2 sequences are SGHDT and YYEEEE. The CDR3, as DNA: TGTGCCAGCAGCTTTCGGACAGGGGGCGCCGGGGTCGGCAATGAGCAGTTCTTC. Protein product: CASSFRTGGAGVGNEQFF.

This clone was counted once. The gene calls are TRBV27 and TRBJ1-6; TRBD1 aligns across 8 bases. The CDR3 runs to 13 residues. V shed 8 bases, J shed 9 bases, and the junction held 6 bases outside the gene matches. The germline V gene has CDR1 MNHEY and CDR2 SMNVEV (reference sequence). This chain's CDR3 is CASRWTGTSPLHF. The DNA of the CDR3 is TGTGCCAGCCGATGGACAGGGACTTCACCCCTCCACTTT.

V usage is TRBV3-1 (or the pseudogene TRBV3-2) and J usage is TRBJ2-5; 14 nucleotides agree with TRBD2. V trimming: 4 bases; J trimming: 5 bases; junction bases outside the gene matches: 9. CDR3 size: 17 residues. Germline lookup yields CDR1 LGHDT and CDR2 YNNKEL (reference sequence). In DNA form, the CDR3 reads TGTGCCAGCAGCCCCGGACTAGCGGGGGGCCTAAGGGAGACCCAGTACTTC. Translated, it gives CASSPGLAGGLRETQYF.

CDR3 protein: CASSPGSTGGFNEQFF. In DNA form, the CDR3 reads TGTGCCAGCTCACCAGGCTCTACCGGGGGGTTTAATGAGCAGTTCTTC. The J gene is TRBJ2-1, the V gene TRBV18; 7 bases map to TRBD2. Germline V gives CDR1 KGHSH, CDR2 LQKENI. The V gene end was trimmed by 2 bases and the J gene end by 7 bases; junction bases not matched to a gene: 11. This CDR3 is 16 amino acids long.

The V call is TRBV29-1, the J call TRBJ1-2; 9 nucleotides agree with TRBD1. The CDR3 length is 13 residues. The germline V gene has CDR1 SQVTM and CDR2 ANQGSEA. The V segment lost 3 bases and the J segment 8 bases; nucleotides outside the gene matches: 7. The CDR3 DNA follows: TGCAGCGTTGAGGAATTACAGGGGGCGGGCTACACCTTC. Its translation: CSVEELQGAGYTF.

This rearrangement joins TRBV4-2 to TRBJ2-4; the D gene is possibly TRBD1 (6 bases). Germline CDR1 reads LGHNA; CDR2 reads YNFKEQ. V dropped 0 bases and J dropped 0 bases, with 12 bases sitting between them. CDR3 length: 17 amino acids. This CDR3 is CASSQDLVGGAKNIQYF. The CDR3 DNA reads as TGTGCCAGCAGCCAAGATCTGGTAGGGGGAGCCAAAAACATTCAGTACTTC.

V is TRBV2 and J is TRBJ2-1; 9 bases map to TRBD2. Germline assignment: CDR1 SNHLY and CDR2 FYNNEI. The CDR3 loop spans 17 amino acids. Germline trimming cut 11 bases from V and 6 bases from J; bases unmatched to any gene: 20. Here the CDR3 reads CASWTSVGNRTGNEQFF. The DNA for the CDR3 is TGTGCCTCTTGGACTAGCGTTGGTAATAGGACGGGCAATGAGCAGTTCTTC.

J is TRBJ1-4 and V is TRBV11-2; D is undetermined. From germline, CDR1 is SGHAT and CDR2 FQNNGV. Trimming removed 4 bases at V and 7 bases at J, with 7 bases between. This CDR3 has 12 amino acids. The CDR3 DNA reads TGTGCCAGCAGCTCTAATTCTGAAAAACTGTTTTTT. This sequence encodes CASSSNSEKLFF.

The chain has TRBV19 and TRBJ2-2; TRBD1 is a possible D gene (6 bases). The CDR3 totals 15 residues. The V and J ends lost 0 bases and 5 bases respectively, with 10 bases between them. From germline, CDR1 is LNHDA and CDR2 SQIVND (reference sequence). The CDR3 spells CASSIEGTLTGELFF. The DNA for the CDR3 is TGTGCCAGTAGTATAGAAGGGACATTAACCGGGGAGCTGTTTTTT.

The chain couples TRBV5-1 to TRBJ2-6; D possibly corresponds to TRBD2 (5 bases). There are 15 residues in the CDR3. Between the trimmed V and J ends, which lost 2 bases and 0 bases, there was a span of 6 bases. Germline V gives CDR1 SGHRS, CDR2 YFSETQ. CDR3 bases: TGCGCCAGCAGCTTCGCGGGCTCTGGGGCCAACGTCCTGACTTTC. Translation: CASSFAGSGANVLTF.

The rearrangement links TRBV5-6 to TRBJ2-7, with D possibly TRBD2 on 5 matching bases. The CDR3 spans 16 residues. V lost 0 bases, J lost 2 bases, and 15 bases lay in between. Germline loops: CDR1 SGHDT, CDR2 YYEEEE. In DNA form, the CDR3 reads TGTGCCAGCAGCTTGGCGTTTAGGACGGGGACCTACGAGCAGTACTTC. This gives the protein CASSLAFRTGTYEQYF.

This chain joins TRBV6-5 and TRBJ1-1; no definite D call. V lost 7 bases and J 6 bases, leaving 12 bases between the germline ends. Germline lookup yields CDR1 MNHEY and CDR2 SVGAGI. The CDR3 sequence is 12 residues long. CDR3 in amino acids: CASIIPPAEAFF. CDR3 coding DNA: TGTGCCAGCATCATCCCCCCAGCTGAAGCTTTCTTT.

The chain combines TRBV29-1 with TRBJ1-1; D is possibly TRBD1 (5 bases). Between the trimmed V and J ends, which lost 6 bases and 0 bases, there was a span of 11 bases. The germline V gene encodes CDR1 SQVTM and CDR2 ANQGSEA. The CDR3 has 13 amino acids. In DNA form, the CDR3 reads TGCAGCGTAGGAACAGGTATGAACACTGAAGCTTTCTTT. Its translation: CSVGTGMNTEAFF.

A word on this clone: This sample also contains other DNA sequences that code for the same CDR3. CDR3 in DNA: TGTGCCAGCAGTTATCGGGGGAGCACAGATACGCAGTATTTT. Its translation: CASSYRGSTDTQYF. The V and J genes are TRBV6-5 and TRBJ2-3, with a tentative D call TRBD2 (6 bases). The ends were cut back, 3 bases at V and 0 bases at J, with 7 bases in the middle. The CDR3 has 14 residues. Per the germline V gene, CDR1 is MNHEY and CDR2 is SVGAGI.

As DNA, the CDR3 is TGCGCCAGCAGCCAAGTGGCAGGGATTAATGGCTACACCTTC. Its protein product is CASSQVAGINGYTF. V gene TRBV4-1 combines with J gene TRBJ1-2; maybe TRBD1 (5 bases). Germline lookup yields CDR1 MGHRA and CDR2 YSYEKL. CDR3 size: 14 residues. Trimming pared 1 base from V and 6 bases from J, leaving 12 bases between.

The V and J genes are TRBV29-1 and TRBJ2-7, with 9 bases identical to TRBD1. The CDR3 runs 13 residues. The germline CDR1 and CDR2 sequences are SQVTM and ANQGSEA. Trimming at V came to 2 bases and at J to 2 bases, leaving 1 base not matched to a gene. The CDR3 loop is CSVERTGAYEQYF. In DNA, the CDR3 is TGCAGCGTTGAAAGGACAGGGGCCTACGAGCAGTACTTC.

V usage is TRBV6-2 or TRBV6-3 and J usage is TRBJ1-6, with D possibly matching TRBD1 (6 bases). The germline V gene has CDR1 MNHEY and CDR2 SVGEGT. The V and J ends lost 2 bases and 8 bases respectively, with 19 bases between them. This CDR3 has 17 residues. The CDR3 is CASSYGQGTTMDSPLHF. CDR3 coding DNA: TGTGCCAGCAGTTACGGGCAGGGGACTACGATGGATTCACCCCTCCACTTT.

CDR3 DNA: TGTGCCAGCAGCCGGGACACGGTCTACGAGCAGTACTTC. Translation: CASSRDTVYEQYF. The chain couples TRBV3-1 (or the pseudogene TRBV3-2) to TRBJ2-7; TRBD1 might be the D (6 bases). CDR1 and CDR2 (germline): LGHDT, YNNKEL (reference sequence). The CDR3 totals 13 residues. Between the trimmed V and J ends, which lost 4 bases and 3 bases, there was a span of 10 bases.

This clone has a single count. V usage is TRBV30 and J usage is TRBJ1-1, with D maybe TRBD1 (5 bases). Trimming shortened V by 5 bases and J by 3 bases, and 13 bases separated the two germline ends. Germline loops: CDR1 GTSNPN, CDR2 SVGIG (reference sequence). This CDR3 has 13 residues. The DNA for the CDR3 is TGTGCCTGGTGTAAGGGAGGGGACACTGAAGCTTTCTTT. This encodes CAWCKGGDTEAFF.

The chain uses TRBV30 and TRBJ2-7, with D perhaps TRBD1 (5 bases). Germline values: CDR1 GTSNPN, CDR2 SVGIG (reference sequence). V lost 1 base, J lost 0 bases, and 7 bases lay in between. The CDR3 totals 13 residues. CDR3 sequence reads: CAWSDDSSYEQYF. As DNA, the CDR3 is TGTGCCTGGAGTGATGACAGCTCCTACGAGCAGTACTTC.

The chain employs TRBV12-5 and TRBJ1-1; D not certain. The CDR3 length is 13 residues. Germline CDR1 and CDR2: LGHNT and FRNRAP. V gave up 7 bases and J gave up 3 bases, with 12 bases separating them. CDR3 coding DNA: TGTGCTAGTGCCACGAGGGCGGACACTGAAGCTTTCTTT. It specifies CASATRADTEAFF.

Notes on this clone: Distinct nucleotide sequences in the sample also encode this CDR3. The rearrangement joins TRBV5-4 to TRBJ2-1; weak D call: TRBD1 (5 bases). V lost 4 bases to trimming and J lost 6 bases, with 8 bases between them. The germline V gene encodes CDR1 SGHNT and CDR2 YYREEE (reference sequence). The CDR3 is 12 amino acids. Written as DNA, the CDR3 is TGTGCCAGCAGCCGCGACAGCAATGAGCAGTTCTTC. Translation gives CASSRDSNEQFF.